Reported below is one T cell receptor (beta chain). In the original processing: Using reference gene primer amplification, nucleated cell counts were estimated. Measured with immunoSEQ multiplex PCR; TCRdb has only the in-frame clones, and not every one. From that table come the V and J calls and clone size; the DNA was used to work out D and trimming. The data hold roughly 84,000 clones, with roughly 75% observed a single time. These data belong to a study of blood T cell repertoires in COVID-19. The source is a woman between 45 and 60 years old with acute or convalescent COVID-19. The sequencing sample was made of peripheral blood.

The CDR3: CASSHPTGTGNEQFF. CDR3 DNA sequence: TGCGCCAGCAGCCACCCGACAGGGACGGGGAATGAGCAGTTCTTC. J is TRBJ2-1 and V is TRBV4-3; the match to TRBD1 covers 7 bases. V lost 3 bases to trimming and J lost 7 bases; unmatched junction nucleotides: 9. The CDR3 has 15 residues. The germline gives CDR1 LGHNA, CDR2 YSLEER.